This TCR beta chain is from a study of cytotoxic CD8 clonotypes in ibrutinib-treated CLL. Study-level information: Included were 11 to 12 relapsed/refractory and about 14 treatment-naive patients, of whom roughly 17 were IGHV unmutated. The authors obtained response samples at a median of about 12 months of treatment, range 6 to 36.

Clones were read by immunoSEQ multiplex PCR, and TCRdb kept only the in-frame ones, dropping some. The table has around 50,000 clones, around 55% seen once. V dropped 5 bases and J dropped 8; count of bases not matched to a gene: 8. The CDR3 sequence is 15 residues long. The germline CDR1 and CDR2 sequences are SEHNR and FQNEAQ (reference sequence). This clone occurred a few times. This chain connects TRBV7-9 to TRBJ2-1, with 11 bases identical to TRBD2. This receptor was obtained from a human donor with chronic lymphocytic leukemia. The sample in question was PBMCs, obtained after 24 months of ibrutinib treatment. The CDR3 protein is CASSVSGRATHEQFF. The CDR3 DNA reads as TGTGCCAGCAGCGTTAGCGGGAGGGCTACTCATGAGCAGTTCTTC.